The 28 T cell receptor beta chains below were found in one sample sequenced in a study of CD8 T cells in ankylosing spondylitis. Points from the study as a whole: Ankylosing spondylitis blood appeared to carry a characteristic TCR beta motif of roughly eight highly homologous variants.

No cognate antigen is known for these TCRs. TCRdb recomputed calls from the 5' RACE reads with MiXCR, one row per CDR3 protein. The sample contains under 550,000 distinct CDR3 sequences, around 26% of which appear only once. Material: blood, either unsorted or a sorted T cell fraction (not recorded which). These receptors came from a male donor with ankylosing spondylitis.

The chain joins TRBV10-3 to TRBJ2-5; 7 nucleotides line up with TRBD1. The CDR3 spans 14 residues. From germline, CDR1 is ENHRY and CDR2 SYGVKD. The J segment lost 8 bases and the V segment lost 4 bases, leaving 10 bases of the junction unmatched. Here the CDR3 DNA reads TGTGCCATCAGTGTGCGATCCGGGACAGATACCCAGTACTTC. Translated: CAISVRSGTDTQYF.

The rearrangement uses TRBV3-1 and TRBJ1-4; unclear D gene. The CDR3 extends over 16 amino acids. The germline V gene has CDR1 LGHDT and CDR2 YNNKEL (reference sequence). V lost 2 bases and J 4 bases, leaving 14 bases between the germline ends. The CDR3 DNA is TGTGCCAGCAGCCAAATAGGGCGGCCAAGTAATGAAAAACTGTTTTTT. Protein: CASSQIGRPSNEKLFF.

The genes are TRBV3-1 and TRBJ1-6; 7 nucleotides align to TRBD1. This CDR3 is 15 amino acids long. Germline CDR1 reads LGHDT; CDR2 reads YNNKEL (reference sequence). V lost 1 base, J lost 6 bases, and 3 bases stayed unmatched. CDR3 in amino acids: CASSQGGQLNSPLHF. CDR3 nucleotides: TGTGCCAGCAGCCAAGGGGGACAGCTTAATTCACCCCTCCACTTT.

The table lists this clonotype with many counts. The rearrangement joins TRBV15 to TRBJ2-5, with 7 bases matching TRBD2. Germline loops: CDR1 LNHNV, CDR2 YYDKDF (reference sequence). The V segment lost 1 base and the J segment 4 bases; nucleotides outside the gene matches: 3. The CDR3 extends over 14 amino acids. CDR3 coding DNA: TGTGCCACCAGCAGAGTAGGGAGGGGAGAGACCCAGTACTTC. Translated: CATSRVGRGETQYF.

The CDR3 nucleotides read TGTGCCTGGAGTCACGGCCGGAGCAATCAGCCCCAGCATTTT. This codes for CAWSHGRSNQPQHF. This rearrangement joins TRBV30 to TRBJ1-5; D is unresolved. The ends were cut back, 2 bases at V and 1 base at J, with 9 bases in the middle. This CDR3 is built from 14 residues. CDR1 is GTSNPN, CDR2 SVGIG, per germline (reference sequence).

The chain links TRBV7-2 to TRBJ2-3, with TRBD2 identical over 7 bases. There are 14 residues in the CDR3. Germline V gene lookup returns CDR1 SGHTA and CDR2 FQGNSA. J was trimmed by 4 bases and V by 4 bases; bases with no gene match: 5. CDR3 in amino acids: CASSSARGADTQYF. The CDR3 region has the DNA TGTGCCAGCAGCTCGGCCCGGGGGGCAGATACGCAGTATTTT.

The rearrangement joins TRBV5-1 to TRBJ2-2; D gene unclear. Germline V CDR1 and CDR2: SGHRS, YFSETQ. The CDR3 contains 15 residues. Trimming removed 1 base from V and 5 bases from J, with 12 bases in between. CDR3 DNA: TGCGCCAGCAGCTTGAGGGCCGGGCAAACCGGGGAGCTGTTTTTT. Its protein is CASSLRAGQTGELFF.

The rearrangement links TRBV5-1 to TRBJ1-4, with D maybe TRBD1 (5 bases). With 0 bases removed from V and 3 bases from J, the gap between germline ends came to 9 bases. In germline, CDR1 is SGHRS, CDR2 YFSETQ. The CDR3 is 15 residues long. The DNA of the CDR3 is TGCGCCAGCAGCTTGGGACAGACATCTAATGAAAAACTGTTTTTT. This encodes CASSLGQTSNEKLFF.

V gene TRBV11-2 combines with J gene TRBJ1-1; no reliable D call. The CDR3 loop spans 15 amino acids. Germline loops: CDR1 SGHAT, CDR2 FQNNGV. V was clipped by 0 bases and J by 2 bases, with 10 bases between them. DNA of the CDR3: TGTGCCAGCAGCTTAGATGGACGGCAAAACACTGAAGCTTTCTTT. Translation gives CASSLDGRQNTEAFF.

This CDR3 is CASTVRDSPETQYF. For the CDR3, the DNA is TGTGCCAGCACCGTAAGGGATAGTCCGGAGACCCAGTACTTC. V and J are TRBV7-9 and TRBJ2-5, with D unresolved. Germline assignment: CDR1 SEHNR and CDR2 FQNEAQ (reference sequence). Trimming removed 7 bases from V and 5 bases from J, with 17 bases in between. There are 14 residues in the CDR3.

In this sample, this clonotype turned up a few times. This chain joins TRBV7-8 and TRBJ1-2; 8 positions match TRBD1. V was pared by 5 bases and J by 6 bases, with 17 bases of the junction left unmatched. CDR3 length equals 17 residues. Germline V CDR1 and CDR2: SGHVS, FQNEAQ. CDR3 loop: CASSTAGGTIPGDGYTF. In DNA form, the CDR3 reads TGTGCCAGCAGCACCGCAGGGGGCACTATCCCAGGGGATGGCTACACCTTC.

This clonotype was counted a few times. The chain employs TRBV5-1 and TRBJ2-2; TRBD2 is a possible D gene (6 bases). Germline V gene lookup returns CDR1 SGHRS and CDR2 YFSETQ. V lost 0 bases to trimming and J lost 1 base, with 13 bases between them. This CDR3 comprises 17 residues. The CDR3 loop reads CASSLGTSSENTGELFF. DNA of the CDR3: TGCGCCAGCAGCTTGGGAACTAGCAGCGAGAACACCGGGGAGCTGTTTTTT.

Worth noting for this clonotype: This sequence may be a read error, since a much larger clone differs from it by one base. CDR3 amino acids: CACRSGSTDTQYF. Written as DNA, the CDR3 is TGTGCCTGCAGGTCAGGGAGCACAGATACGCAGTATTTT. This chain connects TRBV12-3 or TRBV12-4 to TRBJ2-3; D may be TRBD1 (5 bases). The CDR3 is made up of 13 amino acids.

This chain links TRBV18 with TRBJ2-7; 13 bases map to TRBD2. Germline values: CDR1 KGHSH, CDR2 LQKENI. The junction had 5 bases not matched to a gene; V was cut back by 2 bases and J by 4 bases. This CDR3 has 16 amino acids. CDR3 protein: CASSPGLAGELYEQYF. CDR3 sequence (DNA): TGTGCCAGCTCACCAGGACTAGCGGGAGAGTTATACGAGCAGTACTTC.

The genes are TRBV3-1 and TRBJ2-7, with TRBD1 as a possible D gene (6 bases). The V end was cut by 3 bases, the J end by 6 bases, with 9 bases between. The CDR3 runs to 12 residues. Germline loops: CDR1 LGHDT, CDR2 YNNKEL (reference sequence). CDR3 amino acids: CASSQPGVEQYF. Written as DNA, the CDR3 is TGTGCCAGCAGCCAGCCAGGGGTCGAGCAGTACTTC.

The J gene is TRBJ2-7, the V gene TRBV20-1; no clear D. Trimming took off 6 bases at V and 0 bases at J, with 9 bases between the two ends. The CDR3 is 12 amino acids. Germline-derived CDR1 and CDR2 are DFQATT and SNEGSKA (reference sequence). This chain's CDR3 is CSATFSSYEQYF. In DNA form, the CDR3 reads TGCAGTGCCACCTTTTCCTCCTACGAGCAGTACTTC.

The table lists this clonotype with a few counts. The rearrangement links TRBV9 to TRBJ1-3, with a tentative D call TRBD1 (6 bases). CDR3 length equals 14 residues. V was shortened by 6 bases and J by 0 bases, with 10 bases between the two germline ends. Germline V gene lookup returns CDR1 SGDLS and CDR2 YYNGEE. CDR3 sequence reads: CASNQGHSGNTIYF. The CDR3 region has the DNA TGTGCCAGCAACCAGGGGCACTCTGGAAACACCATATATTTT. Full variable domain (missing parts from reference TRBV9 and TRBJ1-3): DSGVTQTPKHLITATGQRVTLRCSPRSGDLSVYWYQQSLDQGLQFLIQYYNGEERAKGNILERFSAQQFPDLHSELNLSSLELGDSALYFCASNQGHSGNTIYFGEGSWLTVV.

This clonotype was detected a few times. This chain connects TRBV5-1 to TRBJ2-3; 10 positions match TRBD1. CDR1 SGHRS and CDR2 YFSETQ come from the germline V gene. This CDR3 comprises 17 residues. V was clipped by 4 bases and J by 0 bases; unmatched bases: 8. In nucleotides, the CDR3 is TGCGCCAGCAGCAAGGGACAGGGGATTACTAGCACAGATACGCAGTATTTT. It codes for CASSKGQGITSTDTQYF.

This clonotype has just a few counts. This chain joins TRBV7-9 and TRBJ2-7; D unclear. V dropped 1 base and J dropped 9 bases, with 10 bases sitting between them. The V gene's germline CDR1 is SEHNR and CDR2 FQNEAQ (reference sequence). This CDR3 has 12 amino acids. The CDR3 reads CASSLGTLWQYF. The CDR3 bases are TGTGCCAGCAGCTTAGGTACCTTGTGGCAGTACTTC.

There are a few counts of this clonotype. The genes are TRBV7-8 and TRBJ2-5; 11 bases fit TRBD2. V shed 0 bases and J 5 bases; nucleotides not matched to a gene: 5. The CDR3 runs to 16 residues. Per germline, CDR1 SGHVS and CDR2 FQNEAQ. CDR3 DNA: TGTGCCAGCAGCTTAGCGCTAACTAGCGGGAGTGAGACCCAGTACTTC. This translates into CASSLALTSGSETQYF.

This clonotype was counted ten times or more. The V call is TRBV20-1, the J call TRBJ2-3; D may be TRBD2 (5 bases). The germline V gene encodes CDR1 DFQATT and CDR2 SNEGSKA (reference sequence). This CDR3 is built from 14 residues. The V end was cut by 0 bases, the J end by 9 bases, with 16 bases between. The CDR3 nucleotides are TGCAGTGCTAGAGATGAACTAGGTGGGAACACGCAGTATTTT. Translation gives CSARDELGGNTQYF.

The CDR3 here is CASSPPGIGEQYF. Here the CDR3 DNA reads TGTGCCAGCTCACCACCGGGGATTGGCGAGCAGTACTTC. The rearrangement uses TRBV18 and TRBJ2-7, with no clear D. V lost 0 bases and J lost 6, with 9 bases in between. CDR1 KGHSH and CDR2 LQKENI come from the germline V gene. CDR3 length equals 13 residues.

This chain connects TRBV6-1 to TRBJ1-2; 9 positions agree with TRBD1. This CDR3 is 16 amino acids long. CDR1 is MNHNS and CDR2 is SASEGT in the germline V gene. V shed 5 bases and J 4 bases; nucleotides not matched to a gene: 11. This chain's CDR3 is CASSREQGASAYGYTF. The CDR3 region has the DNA TGTGCCAGCAGTCGGGAACAGGGGGCGTCCGCCTATGGCTACACCTTC.

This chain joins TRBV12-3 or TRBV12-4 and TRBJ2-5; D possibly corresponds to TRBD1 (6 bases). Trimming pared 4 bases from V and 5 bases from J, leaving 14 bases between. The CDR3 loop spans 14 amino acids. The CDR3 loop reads CASSSGALRETQYF. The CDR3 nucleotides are TGTGCCAGCAGTTCAGGGGCCCTGCGTGAGACCCAGTACTTC.

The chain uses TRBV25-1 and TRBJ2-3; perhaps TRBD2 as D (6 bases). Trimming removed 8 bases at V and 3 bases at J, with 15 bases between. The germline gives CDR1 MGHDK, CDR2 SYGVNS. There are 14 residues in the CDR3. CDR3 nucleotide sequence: TGTGCCAGCGACACCGGGACTGGAACAGATACGCAGTATTTT. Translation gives CASDTGTGTDTQYF.

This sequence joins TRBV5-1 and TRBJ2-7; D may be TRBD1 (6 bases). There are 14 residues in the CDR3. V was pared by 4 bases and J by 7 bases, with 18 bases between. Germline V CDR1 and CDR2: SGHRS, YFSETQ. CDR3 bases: TGCGCCAGCAGCCCTGGGGCAGGGGATGAGGAGCAGTACGTC. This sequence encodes CASSPGAGDEEQYV.

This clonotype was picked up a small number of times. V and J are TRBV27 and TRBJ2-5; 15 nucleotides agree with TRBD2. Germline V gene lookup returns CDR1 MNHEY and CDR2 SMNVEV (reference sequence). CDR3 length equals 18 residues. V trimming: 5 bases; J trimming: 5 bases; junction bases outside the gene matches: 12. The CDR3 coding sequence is TGTGCCAGCAGTCCCTGGACTAGCGGGAGGGCCTTGTCGGAGACCCAGTACTTC. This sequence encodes CASSPWTSGRALSETQYF.

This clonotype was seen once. CDR3 loop: CASSSGTGRAYV. In nucleotides, the CDR3 is TGTGCCAGCAGTTCCGGGACAGGAAGGGCGTACGTC. This chain joins TRBV5-6 and TRBJ2-7; 8 bases line up with TRBD1. In germline, CDR1 is SGHDT, CDR2 YYEEEE. The J segment lost 12 bases and the V segment lost 5 bases, leaving 10 bases of the junction unmatched. The CDR3 contains 12 residues.